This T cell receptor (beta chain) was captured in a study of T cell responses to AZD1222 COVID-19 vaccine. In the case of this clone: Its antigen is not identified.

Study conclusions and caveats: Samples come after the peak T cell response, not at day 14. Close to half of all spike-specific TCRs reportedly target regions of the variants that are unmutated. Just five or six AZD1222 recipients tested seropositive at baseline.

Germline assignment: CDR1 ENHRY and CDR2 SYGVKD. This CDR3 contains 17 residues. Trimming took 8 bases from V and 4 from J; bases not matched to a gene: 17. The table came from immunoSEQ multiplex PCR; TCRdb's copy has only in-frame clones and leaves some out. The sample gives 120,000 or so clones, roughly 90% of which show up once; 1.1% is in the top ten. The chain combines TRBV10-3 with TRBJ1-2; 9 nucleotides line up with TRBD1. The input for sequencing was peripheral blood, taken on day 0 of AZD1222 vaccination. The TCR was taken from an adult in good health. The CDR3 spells CAIGGQGPPNAPYGYTF. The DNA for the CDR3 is TGTGCCATCGGCGGACAGGGGCCTCCCAATGCTCCCTATGGCTACACCTTC.